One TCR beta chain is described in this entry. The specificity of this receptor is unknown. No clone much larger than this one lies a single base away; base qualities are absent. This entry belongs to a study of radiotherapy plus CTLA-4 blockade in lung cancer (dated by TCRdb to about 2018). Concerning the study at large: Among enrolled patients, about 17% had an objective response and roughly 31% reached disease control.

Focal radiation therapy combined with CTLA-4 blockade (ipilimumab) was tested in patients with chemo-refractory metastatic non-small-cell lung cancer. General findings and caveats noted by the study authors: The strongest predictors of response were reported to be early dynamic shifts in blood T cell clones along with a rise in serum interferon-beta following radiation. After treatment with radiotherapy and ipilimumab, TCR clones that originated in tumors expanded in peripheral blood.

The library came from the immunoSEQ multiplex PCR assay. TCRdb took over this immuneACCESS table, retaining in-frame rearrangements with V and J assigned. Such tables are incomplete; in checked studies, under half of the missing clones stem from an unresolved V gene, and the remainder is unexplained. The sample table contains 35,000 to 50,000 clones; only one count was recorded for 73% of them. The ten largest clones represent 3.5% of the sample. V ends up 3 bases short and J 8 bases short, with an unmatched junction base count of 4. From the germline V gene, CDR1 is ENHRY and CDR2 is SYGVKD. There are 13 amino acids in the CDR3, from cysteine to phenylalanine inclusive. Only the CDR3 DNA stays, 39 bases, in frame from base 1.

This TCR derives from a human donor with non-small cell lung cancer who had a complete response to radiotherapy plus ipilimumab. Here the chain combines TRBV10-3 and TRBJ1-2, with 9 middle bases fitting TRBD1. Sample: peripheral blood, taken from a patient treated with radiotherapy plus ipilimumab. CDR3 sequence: CAISDQDRGGYTF. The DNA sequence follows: TGTGCCATCAGTGACCAGGACAGGGGAGGCTACACCTTC.